Given below is one T cell receptor (beta chain) in context. The record originates from a study of blood T cell repertoires in COVID-19. Whole-study context: There were acute and convalescent COVID-19 samples, and they came from the United States, Italy and Spain. Sample material is recorded as cDNA or gDNA derived from T cells, B-cell-depleted T cells, or PBMCs.

CDR1 is MDHEN, CDR2 SYDVKM, per germline. V dropped 5 bases and J dropped 4; count of bases not matched to a gene: 10. The CDR3 loop spans 15 amino acids. In the source study's methods: Using reference gene primer amplification, nucleated cell counts were estimated. The data were produced by immunoSEQ multiplex PCR, yet TCRdb's version contains in-frame clones alone and is incomplete. The V and J calls and clone size come from that table; D and trimming were worked out from the DNA. This table holds around 60,000 clones, around nine tenths found once. The sequenced material came from peripheral blood. The TCR comes from a woman over 75 with active COVID-19. The J gene is TRBJ1-2, the V gene TRBV28, with 7 nucleotides matching TRBD1. DNA of the CDR3: TGTGCCAGCAGTCTAACTCCGGGACAGTCCTATGGCTACACCTTC. Protein: CASSLTPGQSYGYTF.